This note documents a single T cell receptor beta chain sequence. J was trimmed by 9 bases and V by 4 bases; bases with no gene match: 10. Germline values: CDR1 SGHDN, CDR2 FVKESK. The CDR3 spans 15 residues. These data originate in a study of blood T cell repertoires in COVID-19. Study context: The origin of the acute and convalescent COVID-19 samples was the United States, Italy and Spain. PBMCs, B-cell-depleted T cells, or T cells were the source of the cDNA or gDNA that made up the material.

Profiled with immunoSEQ multiplex PCR; TCRdb holds only in-frame clones, not every one. The profile covers over 250,000 clones, with 70% to 90% appearing a single time and about 10% taken by the ten largest. The J gene is TRBJ2-3, the V gene TRBV14; TRBD2 agrees at 10 bases. The sequencing input was peripheral blood. The receptor's source is a woman in her seventies with acute or convalescent COVID-19. This CDR3 reads CASSPRLAGSGTQYF. The CDR3, as DNA: TGTGCCAGCAGCCCCCGACTAGCGGGTTCCGGGACGCAGTATTTT. The full variable domain, its missing parts supplied by reference TRBV14 and TRBJ2-3, is EAGVTQFPSHSVIEKGQTVTLRCDPISGHDNLYWYRRVMGKEIKFLLHFVKESKQDESGMPNNRFLAERTGGTYSTLKVQPAELEDSGVYFCASSPRLAGSGTQYFGPGTRLTVL.